The sequence of this T cell receptor beta chain was determined in a study of shared T cell receptors in the human thymus. V lost 5 bases, J lost 2 bases, and 19 bases lay in between. CDR1 is SGHAT, CDR2 FQNNGV, per germline. The CDR3 has 17 residues. Assay used: immunoSEQ multiplex PCR; TCRdb lists only in-frame clones, some missing. The table has hundreds of thousands of clones, approximately 87% seen once. In this sample, this clone turned up once. This same sample was also taken into another study, of human thymus T cells. In that study: The thymus tissue came from resections taken during corrective heart surgery. What appeared biased in thymic and blood repertoires was the usage of V and J genes. Related research described strongly overlapping thymic repertoires in unrelated people.

The receptor's source is a boy under two years old with a congenital heart defect. J is TRBJ1-5 and V is TRBV11-2; D might be TRBD1 (6 bases). Sequencing was carried out using thymocytes. Here the CDR3 reads CASSRDTRQGGNQPQHF. CDR3 DNA sequence: TGTGCCAGCAGCCGGGACACCAGACAAGGCGGCAATCAGCCCCAGCATTTT. Looking up the rest from reference TRBV11-2 and TRBJ1-5 gives the full variable domain: EAGVAQSPRYKIIEKRQSVAFWCNPISGHATLYWYQQILGQGPKLLIQFQNNGVVDDSQLPKDRFSAERLKGVDSTLKIQPAKLEDSAVYLCASSRDTRQGGNQPQHFGDGTRLSIL.